These T cell receptor beta chains were read from a single sample in a study of blood T cell repertoires in COVID-19. The method was immunoSEQ multiplex PCR; TCRdb's version includes in-frame clones alone and lacks a portion of them. This sample has hundreds of thousands of clones, with roughly 89% found just once. The sample consisted of PBMCs or T cells enriched from blood (not recorded which). Receptors originate from a woman aged 18-29 years who had recovered from COVID-19. The conserved cysteine and the conserved F or W are not part of the CDR3 here. Each record gives: V gene, J gene, CDR3 protein.

>TRBV28|TRBJ2-7
ASSLSRQGSYEQY
>TRBV6-5|TRBJ1-2
ASSYGLPYGYT
>TRBV7-2|TRBJ2-1
ASSLVGFSEQF
>TRBV11-3|TRBJ2-2
ASSLEPSTGELF
>TRBV2|TRBJ1-5
ASRAGESAEPQH
>TRBV9|TRBJ1-2
ASSVGGDSGYT
>TRBV6-2/TRBV6-3|TRBJ2-5
ASSNGLRGVQETQY
>TRBV28|TRBJ2-4
ASRGQAKNIQY
>TRBV19|TRBJ1-6
ASRDFGQGRSYNSPLH
>TRBV18|TRBJ2-3
ASSPSFGGADTQY
>TRBV7-9|TRBJ1-4
ATKDRGSADEKLF
>TRBV13|TRBJ1-4
ASSLRQGYEKLF
>TRBV7-2|TRBJ2-1
ASSFSPLTEQF
>TRBV28|TRBJ1-2
ASSPQTGGHLFNYGYT
>TRBV4-2|TRBJ1-5
ASSQAGTGDQPQH
>TRBV4-1|TRBJ1-1
ASSQTPNTEAF
>TRBV5-4|TRBJ2-2
ASSPGTSGRGVTGELF
>TRBV19|TRBJ2-1
ASSITSGTYNEQF
>TRBV20-1|TRBJ1-2
SASPWTGGLAYGYT
>TRBV24-1|TRBJ2-1
ATSGHNGNNEQF
>TRBV3-1/TRBV3-2|TRBJ2-1
ASSHRVTSGYNEQF
>TRBV18|TRBJ2-7
ASSREGGYEQY
>TRBV7-8|TRBJ2-1
ASSHYSGGHYNEQF
>TRBV19|TRBJ2-3
ASSIMFSGRLDTQY
>TRBV28|TRBJ2-7
ASSVSQGAYEQY
>TRBV27|TRBJ2-2
ASSFRRGTTGELF
>TRBV19|TRBJ1-5
ASSTTGGGQPQH